This TCR beta chain was identified during a study of blood T cell repertoires in COVID-19. Clones were sequenced by immunoSEQ multiplex PCR, and TCRdb holds only the in-frame ones, with some missing. The top ten clones hold 2.2% of a sample with approximately 120,000 clones, 69% of them seen once. Germline trimming cut 10 bases from V and 9 bases from J; bases unmatched to any gene: 8. This CDR3 is 12 amino acids long. Germline-derived CDR1 and CDR2 are MNHEY and SVGAGI. Input material: peripheral blood. The origin of this receptor is a woman in her seventies with acute or convalescent COVID-19. The chain employs TRBV6-5 and TRBJ2-3, with 9 bases lining up with TRBD1. The CDR3 nucleotides read TGTGCCACGGGACAGGGAACTCGGACGCAGTATTTT. Its translation is CATGQGTRTQYF.